The TCR beta chain under discussion was sequenced for a study of T cell responses to AZD1222 COVID-19 vaccine. Libraries were prepared by immunoSEQ multiplex PCR; TCRdb keeps only in-frame clonotypes and omits some of them. The sample records roughly 140,000 clones, around nine tenths being singletons. The V gene end was trimmed by 7 bases and the J gene end by 4 bases; junction bases not matched to a gene: 7. The germline V gene has CDR1 SGHAT and CDR2 FQNNGV. The CDR3 consists of 14 residues. The clonotype comes from an adult in good health. The genes are TRBV11-2 and TRBJ2-1; 7 bases are shared with TRBD2. The material was peripheral blood, obtained on day 0 of AZD1222 vaccination. The CDR3 DNA reads as TGTGCCAGCACCTTTTCCGGGGGGTACAATGAGCAGTTCTTC. Its translation: CASTFSGGYNEQFF. The full variable domain, completed using reference TRBV11-2 and TRBJ2-1, is EAGVAQSPRYKIIEKRQSVAFWCNPISGHATLYWYQQILGQGPKLLIQFQNNGVVDDSQLPKDRFSAERLKGVDSTLKIQPAKLEDSAVYLCASTFSGGYNEQFFGPGTRLTVL.